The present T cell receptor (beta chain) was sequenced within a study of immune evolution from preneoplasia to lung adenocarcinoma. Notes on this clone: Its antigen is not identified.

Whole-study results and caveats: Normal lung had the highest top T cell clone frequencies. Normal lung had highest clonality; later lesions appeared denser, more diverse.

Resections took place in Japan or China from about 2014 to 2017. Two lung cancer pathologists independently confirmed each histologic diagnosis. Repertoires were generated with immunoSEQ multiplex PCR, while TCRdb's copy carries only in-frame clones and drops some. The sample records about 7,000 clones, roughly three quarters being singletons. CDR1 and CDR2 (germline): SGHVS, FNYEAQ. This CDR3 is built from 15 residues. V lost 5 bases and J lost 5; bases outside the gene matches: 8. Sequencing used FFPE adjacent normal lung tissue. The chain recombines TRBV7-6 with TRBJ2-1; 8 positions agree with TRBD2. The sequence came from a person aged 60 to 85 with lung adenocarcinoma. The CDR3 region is CASSQASGSHNEQFF. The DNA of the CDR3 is TGTGCCAGCAGCCAGGCGAGCGGGAGCCACAATGAGCAGTTCTTC.